The next 5 T cell receptor beta chains were all read from a single sample in a study of T cells after yellow fever vaccination. In TCRdb, the 5' RACE reads were re-called with MiXCR into one record per CDR3 protein. The profile covers roughly 500,000 distinct CDR3 sequences, with under 25% appearing a single time and roughly 13% taken by the ten largest. Source: PBMCs, taken 15 days after the yellow fever booster vaccination. The receptors stem from a man between 25 and 39 years old who received the YFV17D yellow fever vaccine.

The V and J genes are TRBV20-1 and TRBJ2-1; D gene ambiguous. Trimming left V 6 bases short and J 0 bases short, with 12 bases between. Germline V CDR1 and CDR2: DFQATT, SNEGSKA (reference sequence). The CDR3 is made up of 14 amino acids. The CDR3 loop reads CSAFSVGSYNEQFF. As DNA, the CDR3 is TGCAGTGCATTCTCGGTAGGCTCCTACAATGAGCAGTTCTTC.

A few counts support this clonotype. The chain uses TRBV6-5 and TRBJ2-7; D is perhaps TRBD1 (7 bases). In germline, CDR1 is MNHEY, CDR2 SVGAGI. V lost 2 bases, J lost 3 bases, and 11 bases lay in between. The CDR3 has 14 residues. The DNA of the CDR3 is TGTGCCAGCAGTTACAGGAGGGGGCTCTACGAGCAGTACTTC. Translated, it gives CASSYRRGLYEQYF.

This chain connects TRBV3-1 to TRBJ2-3; 10 bases fit TRBD2. Trimming took 0 bases from V and 8 from J; bases not matched to a gene: 14. Germline lookup yields CDR1 LGHDT and CDR2 YNNKEL (reference sequence). CDR3 length: 18 amino acids. In DNA, the CDR3 is TGTGCCAGCAGCCAAGACCTAGCGGGAGTTGGGCGCACGGGTACGCAGTATTTT. Its translation: CASSQDLAGVGRTGTQYF.

This clonotype was recorded a few times. CDR3 sequence (DNA): TGCAGCGTTGATGCCGGATCCTATGGCTACACCTTC. Its translation: CSVDAGSYGYTF. This chain joins TRBV29-1 and TRBJ1-2; D not certain. The V end lost 3 bases, the J end lost 4 bases, and 9 bases lay between the germline ends. Looked up from germline, CDR1 is SQVTM and CDR2 is ANQGSEA. The CDR3 sequence is 12 residues long.

This clonotype was seen a few times. The genes are TRBV5-5 and TRBJ2-7, with TRBD1 as a possible D gene (7 bases). The CDR3 runs 15 residues. Germline V gene lookup returns CDR1 SGHKS and CDR2 YYEKEE (reference sequence). V lost 4 bases, J lost 1 base, and 15 bases lay in between. The DNA for the CDR3 is TGTGCCAGCAGCCCAACAGGGGACTCTTCCTACGAGCAGTACTTC. The encoded protein is CASSPTGDSSYEQYF.